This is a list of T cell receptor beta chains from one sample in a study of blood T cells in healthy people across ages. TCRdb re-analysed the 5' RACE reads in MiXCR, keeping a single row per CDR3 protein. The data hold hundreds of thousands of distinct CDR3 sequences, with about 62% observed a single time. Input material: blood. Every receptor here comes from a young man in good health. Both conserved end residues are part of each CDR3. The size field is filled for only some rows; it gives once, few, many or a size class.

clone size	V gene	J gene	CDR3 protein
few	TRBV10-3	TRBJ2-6	CAISGPTGGAVSGANVLTF
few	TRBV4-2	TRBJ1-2	CASSQPGTGANYGYTF
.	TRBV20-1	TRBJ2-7	CSAKKVSSGSYEQYF
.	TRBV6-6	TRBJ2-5	CASSSSEWRETQYF
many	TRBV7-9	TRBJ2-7	CASSPVDERADEQYF
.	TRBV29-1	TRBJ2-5	CSVAREKETQYF
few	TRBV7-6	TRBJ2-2	CASSRTGLGDTGELFF
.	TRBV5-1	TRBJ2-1	CASSLDGGAGEQFF
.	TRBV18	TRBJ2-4	CASSPRSEDIQYF
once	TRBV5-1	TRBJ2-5	CASNPGSLGAGVGEQYF
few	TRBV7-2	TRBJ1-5	CASSLAGFDQPQHF
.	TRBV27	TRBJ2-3	CASSFIGPTGTDTQYF
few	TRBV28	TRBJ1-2	CASSSPQGDYGYTF
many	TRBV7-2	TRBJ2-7	CASSLIGGLSYEQYF
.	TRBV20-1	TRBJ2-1	CSATSGPYNEQFF
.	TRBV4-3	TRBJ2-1	CASSQDGLAGAEQFF
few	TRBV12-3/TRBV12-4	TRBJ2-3	CASRSLAAPTDTQYF
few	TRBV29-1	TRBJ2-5	CSVAATYQETQYF
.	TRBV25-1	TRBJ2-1	CASSGGLAGAFNEQFF
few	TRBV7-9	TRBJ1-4	CASSLRTASGNEKLFF
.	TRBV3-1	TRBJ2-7	CASSQEIGTVSREYEQYF
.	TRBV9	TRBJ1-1	CARSAEVTGEAFF
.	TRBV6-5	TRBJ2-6	CASSNRAGANVLTF
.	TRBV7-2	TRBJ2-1	CASSRTGKSDEQFF
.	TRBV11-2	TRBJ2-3	CASSRTSGIRTDTQYF
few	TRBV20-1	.	CSARDRTGEAYEQYF
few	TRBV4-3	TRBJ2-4	CASSPEQGNIQYF
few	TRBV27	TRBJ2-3	CASSFIGGSSDTQYF
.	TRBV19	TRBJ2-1	CASTWGGIGNEQFF
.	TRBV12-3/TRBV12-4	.	CASSFAAGGKTQYF
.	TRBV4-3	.	CASSQDAQTQYF
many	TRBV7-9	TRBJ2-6	CASSLAQGSGANVLTF
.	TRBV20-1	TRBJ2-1	CSAATGTSYNEQFF
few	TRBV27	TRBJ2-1	CASSFTSGSIHEQFF
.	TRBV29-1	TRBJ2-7	CSVDLGEGYEQYF
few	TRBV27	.	CASRLAGSPREQYF
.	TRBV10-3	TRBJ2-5	CAILVGTSGAQTQETQYF
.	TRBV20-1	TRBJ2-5	CSAPGRLAGGYETQYF
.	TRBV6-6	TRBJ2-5	CASRQGQKRQETQYF
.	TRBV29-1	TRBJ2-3	CSVETGVDTQYF
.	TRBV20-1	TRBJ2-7	CSATFNYEQYF
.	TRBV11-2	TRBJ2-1	CAIRDPYYNEQFF
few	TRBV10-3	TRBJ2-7	CAISERGGAYEQYF
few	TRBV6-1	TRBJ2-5	CASRDGWSLRVPQYF
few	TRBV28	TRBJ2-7	CASNLAGGFYEQYF
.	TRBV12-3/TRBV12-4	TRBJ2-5	CASSLPWGEMGQETQYF
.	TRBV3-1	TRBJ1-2	CASSQETWGGYTF
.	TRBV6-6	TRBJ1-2	CASSYGPRIDGYTF
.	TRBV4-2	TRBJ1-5	CASSQGAGPNQPQHF
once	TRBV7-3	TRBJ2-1	CASSALGQSYSEQFF
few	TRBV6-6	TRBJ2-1	CASSRGTGGSHEQFF
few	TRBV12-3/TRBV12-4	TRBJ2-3	CASRPLGAPTDTQYF
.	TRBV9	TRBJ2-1	CAGSGVGRRYNEQFF
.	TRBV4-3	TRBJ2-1	CASSQEGLASYNEQFF
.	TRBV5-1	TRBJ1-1	CASSLETGNTEAFF
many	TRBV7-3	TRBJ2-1	CASSVGGKSNEQFF
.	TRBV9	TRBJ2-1	CASSVAPTGDNEQFF
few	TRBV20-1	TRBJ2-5	CSARSSGGLETQYF